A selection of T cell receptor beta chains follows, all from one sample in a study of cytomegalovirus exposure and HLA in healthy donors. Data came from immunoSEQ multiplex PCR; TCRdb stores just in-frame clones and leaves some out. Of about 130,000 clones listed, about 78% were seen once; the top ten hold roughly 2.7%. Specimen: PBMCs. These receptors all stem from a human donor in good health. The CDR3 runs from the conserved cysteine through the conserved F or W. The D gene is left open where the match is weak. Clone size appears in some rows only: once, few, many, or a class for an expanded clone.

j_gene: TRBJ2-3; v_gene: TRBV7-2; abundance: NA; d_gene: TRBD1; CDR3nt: TGTGCCAGCAGCTTAGTTTGGAGATCGACAGGGGGTACAGATACGCAGTATTTT; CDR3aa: CASSLVWRSTGGTDTQYF
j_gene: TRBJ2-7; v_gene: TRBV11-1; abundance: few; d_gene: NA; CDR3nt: TGTGCCAGCAGCTTATCGCGGGCTGGAAGCTACGAGCAGTACTTC; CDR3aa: CASSLSRAGSYEQYF
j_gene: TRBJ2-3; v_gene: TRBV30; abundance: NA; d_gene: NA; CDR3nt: TGTGCCTGGAGCGGACAGACTAGCACAGATACGCAGTATTTT; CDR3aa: CAWSGQTSTDTQYF
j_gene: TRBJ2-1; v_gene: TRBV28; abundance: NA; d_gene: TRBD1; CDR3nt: TGTGCCAGCAGTCTAGAGGGACAGCCCAATGAGCAGTTCTTC; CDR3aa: CASSLEGQPNEQFF
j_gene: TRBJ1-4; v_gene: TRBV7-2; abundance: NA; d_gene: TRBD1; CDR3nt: TGTGCCAGCAGCCCAGGACCAGTACAGGGGTCTCGGGAAAAACTGTTTTTT; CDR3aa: CASSPGPVQGSREKLFF
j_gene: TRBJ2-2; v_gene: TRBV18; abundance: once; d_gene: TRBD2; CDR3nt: TGTGCCAGCTCTGTGGAGCTAGCGGGAATCGGTGGCACCGGGGAGCTGTTTTTT; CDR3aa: CASSVELAGIGGTGELFF
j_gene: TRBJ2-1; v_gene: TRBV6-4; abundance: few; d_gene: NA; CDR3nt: TGTGCCAGCAGACAGACCCGTCACGGATACAATGAGCAGTTCTTC; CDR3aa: CASRQTRHGYNEQFF
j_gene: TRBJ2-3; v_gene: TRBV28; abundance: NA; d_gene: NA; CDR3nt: TGTGCCAGCAGCTCTATTCAGGGCTCCTACACAGATACGCAGTATTTT; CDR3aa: CASSSIQGSYTDTQYF
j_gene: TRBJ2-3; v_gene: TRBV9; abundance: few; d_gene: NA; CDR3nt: TGTGCCAGCAGCGTCGGGCGACTAGCAGATACGCAGTATTTT; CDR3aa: CASSVGRLADTQYF
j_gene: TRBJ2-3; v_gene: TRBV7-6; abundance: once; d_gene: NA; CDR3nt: TGTGCCAGCAGCCCCGTCGTCACACCCACAGATACGCAGTATTTT; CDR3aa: CASSPVVTPTDTQYF
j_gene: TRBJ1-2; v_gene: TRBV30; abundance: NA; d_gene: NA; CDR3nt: TGTGCCTGCCAGATGGGGGGGTCTTTCTATGGCTACACCTTC; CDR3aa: CACQMGGSFYGYTF
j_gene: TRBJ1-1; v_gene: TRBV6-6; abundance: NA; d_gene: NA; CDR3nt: TGTGCCAGCAGTTCCCCTCCCCTAGCCTACACTGAAGCTTTCTTT; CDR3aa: CASSSPPLAYTEAFF
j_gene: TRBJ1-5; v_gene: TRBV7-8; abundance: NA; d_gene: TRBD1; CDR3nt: TGTGCCAGCAGCTTAGCGTTTGGACAGGGGACCTCCAATCAGCCCCAGCATTTT; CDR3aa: CASSLAFGQGTSNQPQHF
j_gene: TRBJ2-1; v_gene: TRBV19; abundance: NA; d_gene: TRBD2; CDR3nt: TGTGCCAGTAGTATGGCTAGCGGGAGGGCCAATGAGCAGTTCTTC; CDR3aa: CASSMASGRANEQFF
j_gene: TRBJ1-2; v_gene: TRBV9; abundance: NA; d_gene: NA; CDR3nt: TGTGCCAGCAGCGTAGCGTACAGGGAGGGACGGGACTATGGCTACACCTTC; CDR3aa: CASSVAYREGRDYGYTF
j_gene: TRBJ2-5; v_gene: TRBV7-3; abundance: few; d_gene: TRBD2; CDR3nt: TGTGCCAGCAGCTTACGTGGCGGGGGGTACGGGGAGACCCAGTACTTC; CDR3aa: CASSLRGGGYGETQYF
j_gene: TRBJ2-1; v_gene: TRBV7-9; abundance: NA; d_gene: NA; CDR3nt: TGTGCCAGCAGCTTAGTTGCAGGGGCTCCCTACAATGAGCAGTTCTTC; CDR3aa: CASSLVAGAPYNEQFF
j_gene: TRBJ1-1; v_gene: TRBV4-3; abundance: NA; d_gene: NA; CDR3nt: TGCGCCAGCAGCCGAACACAGGAGAACACTGAAGCTTTCTTT; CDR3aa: CASSRTQENTEAFF
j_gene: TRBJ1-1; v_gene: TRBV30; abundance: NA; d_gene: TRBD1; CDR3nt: TGTGCCTCGGGACAGGGTTTGGCTGAAGCTTTCTTT; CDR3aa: CASGQGLAEAFF
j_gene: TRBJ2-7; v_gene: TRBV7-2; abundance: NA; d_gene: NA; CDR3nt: TGTGCCAGCAGTTATTTCGACGAGCAGTACTTC; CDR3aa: CASSYFDEQYF
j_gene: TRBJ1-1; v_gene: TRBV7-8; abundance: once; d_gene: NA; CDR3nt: TGTGCCAGCAGCTTAGGCGGCGGTGAAGCTTTCTTT; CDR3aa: CASSLGGGEAFF
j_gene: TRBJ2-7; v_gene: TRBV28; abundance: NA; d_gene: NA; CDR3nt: TGTGCCAGCAGTTTAGGGGGCCAGAGTTACGAGCAGTACTTC; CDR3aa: CASSLGGQSYEQYF
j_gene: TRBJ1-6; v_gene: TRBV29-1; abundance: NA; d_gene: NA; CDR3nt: TGCAGCGTCCAGACAGTAGCCAATTCACCCCTCCACTTT; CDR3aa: CSVQTVANSPLHF
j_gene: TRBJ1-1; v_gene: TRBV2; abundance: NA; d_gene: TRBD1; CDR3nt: TGTGCCAGCAGTGACCGTACAGGGGCGTTGGCTGAAGCTTTCTTT; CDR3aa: CASSDRTGALAEAFF
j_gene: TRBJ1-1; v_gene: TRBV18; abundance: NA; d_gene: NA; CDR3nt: TGTGCCAGCTCACTTTCGGGGGTTGGGGACACTGAAGCTTTCTTT; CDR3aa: CASSLSGVGDTEAFF
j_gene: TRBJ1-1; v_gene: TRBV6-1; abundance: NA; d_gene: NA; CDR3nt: TGTGCCAGCAGTGAACTCAAGGGGATGAACACTGAAGCTTTCTTT; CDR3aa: CASSELKGMNTEAFF
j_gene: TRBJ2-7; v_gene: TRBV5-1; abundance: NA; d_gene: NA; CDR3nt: TGCGCCAGCAGCTTGGTGGCGGGCTACGAGCAGTACTTC; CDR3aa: CASSLVAGYEQYF
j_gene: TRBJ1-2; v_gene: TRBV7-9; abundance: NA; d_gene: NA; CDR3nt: TGTTCCAGCAGCTTAGAGGGGCGTCGCAGTGGCTACACCTTC; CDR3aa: CSSSLEGRRSGYTF
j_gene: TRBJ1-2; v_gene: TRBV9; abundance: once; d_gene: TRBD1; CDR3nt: TGTGCCAGCAGCGCGACAGGGGGCGTATATGGCTACACCTTC; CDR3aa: CASSATGGVYGYTF
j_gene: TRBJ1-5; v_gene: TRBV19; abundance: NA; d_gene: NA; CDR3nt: TGTGCCAGTAAAGTCAGGGCCGGATACCAGCCCCAGCATTTT; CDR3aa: CASKVRAGYQPQHF
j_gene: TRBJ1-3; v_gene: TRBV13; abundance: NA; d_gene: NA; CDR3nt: TGTGCCAGCAGCGGTCGACAGAAACCCGGAGAAGGTGGAAACACCATATATTTT; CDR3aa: CASSGRQKPGEGGNTIYF
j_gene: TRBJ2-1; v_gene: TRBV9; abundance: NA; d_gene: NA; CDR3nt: TGTGCCAGCAGCGTAGCTGCCTGGAGCTCCTACAATGAGCAGTTCTTC; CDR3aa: CASSVAAWSSYNEQFF
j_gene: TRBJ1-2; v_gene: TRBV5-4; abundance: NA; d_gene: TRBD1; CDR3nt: TGTGCCAGCAGCTTACCCCTCAACAGGGGACCGAGTGGCTACACCTTC; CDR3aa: CASSLPLNRGPSGYTF
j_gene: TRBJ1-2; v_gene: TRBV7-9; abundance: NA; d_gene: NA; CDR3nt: TGTGCCAGCAGCTTCAGAGGGGGTCGGGGCTACACCTTC; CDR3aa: CASSFRGGRGYTF
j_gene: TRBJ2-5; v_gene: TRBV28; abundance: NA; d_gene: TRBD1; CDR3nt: TGTGCCAGCAATAGACAGGGGCGCGTATTTACCCAGTACTTC; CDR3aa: CASNRQGRVFTQYF
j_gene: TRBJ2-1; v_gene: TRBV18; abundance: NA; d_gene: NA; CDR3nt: TGTGCCAGCTCACCAAGGGGATTCACCTACAATGAGCAGTTCTTC; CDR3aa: CASSPRGFTYNEQFF